These T cell receptor beta chains were read from a single sample in a study of T cells in Graves' hyperthyroidism and ophthalmopathy. MiXCR, applied by TCRdb to the multiplex PCR reads, yields one record per CDR3 protein. The sample lists about 350,000 distinct CDR3 sequences; approximately 15% were seen once. Sequencing was done on a sample of blood. The receptors shown here come from a woman aged 25 to 39 with Graves' hyperthyroidism. Both conserved end residues are part of each CDR3. A D gene is named only where the DNA matches it firmly. Rows give clone size only sometimes, using once, few, many, or a class for an expanded clone.

TRBV28	NA	TRBJ1-4	many	CASSHEDPRVNEKLFF	TGTGCCAGCAGTCACGAAGACCCCCGGGTTAATGAAAAACTGTTTTTT
TRBV20-1	TRBD1	TRBJ1-1	NA	CSARDRQGAGAFF	TGCAGTGCTAGAGATCGACAGGGGGCCGGAGCTTTCTTT
TRBV15	NA	TRBJ2-1	many	CATSIDRLMGTANEQFF	TGTGCCACCAGCATAGATCGGTTGATGGGGACCGCCAATGAGCAGTTCTTC
TRBV5-6	NA	TRBJ2-1	NA	CASSLIPFHEQFF	TGTGCCAGCAGCTTGATTCCCTTCCATGAGCAGTTCTTC
TRBV14	NA	TRBJ1-2	few	CASSQGASYGYTF	TGTGCCAGCAGCCAAGGCGCCTCCTACGGCTACACCTTC
TRBV3-1	TRBD1	TRBJ1-4	NA	CASSQDPGGDEKLFF	TGTGCCAGCAGCCAAGATCCAGGGGGAGATGAAAAACTGTTTTTT
TRBV2	NA	TRBJ1-6	few	CASSEPQTGLGSPLHF	TGTGCCAGCAGTGAACCCCAGACAGGCCTAGGATCACCCCTCCACTTT
TRBV6-1	TRBD1	TRBJ1-2	many	CASSLTQGQGNYGYTF	TGTGCCAGCAGTTTGACCCAGGGACAGGGGAACTATGGCTACACCTTC
TRBV7-2	TRBD1	TRBJ2-1	NA	CASSLPGQQSYNEQFF	TGTGCCAGCAGCTTGCCGGGACAGCAGAGCTACAATGAGCAGTTCTTC
TRBV19	NA	TRBJ2-2	NA	CASSGVGTGELFF	TGTGCCAGTAGTGGCGTGGGCACCGGGGAGCTGTTTTTT
TRBV12-3/TRBV12-4	NA	TRBJ1-5	many	CASTIGSNQPQHF	TGTGCCAGCACCATAGGTAGCAATCAGCCCCAGCATTTT
TRBV5-6	NA	TRBJ1-1	few	CASRGSRPNTEAFF	TGTGCCAGCAGGGGGTCCCGCCCCAACACTGAAGCTTTCTTT
TRBV7-2	NA	TRBJ1-1	NA	CASSLGGAGRLLEAFF	TGTGCCAGCAGCTTAGGAGGGGCGGGGAGGTTGCTTGAAGCTTTCTTT
TRBV4-1	NA	TRBJ1-2	NA	CASSHPVGGIRGYTF	TGCGCCAGCAGTCATCCCGTGGGGGGCATTCGCGGCTACACCTTC
TRBV3-1	TRBD1	TRBJ2-7	NA	CASSQSGGGEQYF	TGTGCCAGCAGCCAATCAGGGGGCGGCGAGCAGTACTTC
TRBV4-2	NA	TRBJ2-3	NA	CASSQSMGAADTQYF	TGTGCCAGCAGCCAGTCGATGGGCGCCGCAGATACGCAGTATTTT
TRBV24-1	TRBD2	TRBJ2-1	NA	CATSDFPRTSPNEQFF	TGTGCCACCAGTGATTTCCCCCGGACTAGTCCTAATGAGCAGTTCTTC
TRBV19	TRBD2	TRBJ2-2	few	CASSLPPGGRAPTGELFF	TGTGCCAGTAGCCTCCCTCCGGGCGGGAGGGCTCCCACCGGGGAGCTGTTTTTT
TRBV20-1	NA	TRBJ2-7	few	CSAPILAWPTYEQYF	TGCAGTGCTCCTATCCTAGCGTGGCCGACCTACGAGCAGTACTTC
TRBV20-1	TRBD2	TRBJ2-5	many	CSAVDGRGAQETQYF	TGCAGTGCTGTAGATGGGAGGGGAGCGCAGGAGACCCAGTACTTC
TRBV5-6	NA	TRBJ2-3	few	CASKRAEKQYF	TGTGCCAGCAAGAGGGCAGAGAAGCAGTATTTT
TRBV30	TRBD2	TRBJ2-1	few	CAGTSGYSNEQFF	TGTGCCGGAACTAGCGGGTACTCCAATGAGCAGTTCTTC
TRBV19	TRBD2	TRBJ2-1	few	CASSVSGRAVLYEQFF	TGTGCCAGTAGTGTTAGCGGGAGGGCTGTCTTATATGAGCAGTTCTTC
TRBV20-1	TRBD2	TRBJ2-1	few	CSASRAGGTTYNEQFF	TGCAGTGCTAGTAGGGCGGGAGGGACCACCTACAATGAGCAGTTCTTC
TRBV6-1	TRBD1	TRBJ1-1	many	CASWDRGHTEAFF	TGTGCCAGCTGGGACAGGGGCCACACTGAAGCTTTCTTT